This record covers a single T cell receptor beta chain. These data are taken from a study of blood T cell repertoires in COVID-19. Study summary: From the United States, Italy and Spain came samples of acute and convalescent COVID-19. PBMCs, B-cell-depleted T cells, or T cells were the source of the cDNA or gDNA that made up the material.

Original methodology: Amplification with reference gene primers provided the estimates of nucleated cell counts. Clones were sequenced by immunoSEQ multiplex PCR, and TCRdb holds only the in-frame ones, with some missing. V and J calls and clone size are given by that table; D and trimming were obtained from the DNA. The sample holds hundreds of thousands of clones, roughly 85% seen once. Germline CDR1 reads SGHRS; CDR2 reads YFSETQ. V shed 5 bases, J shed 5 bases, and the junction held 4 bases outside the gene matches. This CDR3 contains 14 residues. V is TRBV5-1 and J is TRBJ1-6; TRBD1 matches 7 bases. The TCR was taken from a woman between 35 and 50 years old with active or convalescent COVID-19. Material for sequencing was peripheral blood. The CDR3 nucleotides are TGCGCCAGCAGGGCGGGACAGAATAATTCACCCCTCCACTTT. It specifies CASRAGQNNSPLHF.